This is a list of T cell receptor beta chains from one sample in a study of response to subunit inactivated influenza vaccine. TCRdb used MiXCR to reprocess the RT-PCR reads, holding one entry per CDR3 protein. Among more than 550,000 distinct CDR3 sequences, 10% to 12% were seen once, and the ten largest hold about 10%. These data are also associated with another study on T cells expressing NK-cell markers.

The material was PBMCs from blood, obtained on the day of vaccination. Receptors were obtained from a man between 45 and 60 years old who received an inactivated influenza vaccine. CDR3s leave out the opening cysteine and the closing phenylalanine or tryptophan. Fields, in order: J gene, V gene, CDR3 protein.

TRBJ2-7,TRBV6-1,ASRALDGSYEQY
TRBJ1-3,TRBV12-3/TRBV12-4,ASSTSRGLSGNTIY
TRBJ2-2,TRBV6-2/TRBV6-3,ASNENTGELF
TRBJ1-6,TRBV30,AWRSGNSPLH
TRBJ2-5,TRBV9,ASSVGLAGRQETQY
TRBJ1-2,TRBV5-5,ASSLNRGSYT
TRBJ2-5,TRBV12-3/TRBV12-4,ASSFGLEETQY
TRBJ2-3,TRBV11-1,ASSPHRTSGEFTDTQY
TRBJ1-5,TRBV10-3,AISRQGEQPQH
TRBJ1-3,TRBV7-8,ASSPGRGNRNTIY
TRBJ1-4,TRBV5-6,ASSLGQGGKLF
TRBJ1-2,TRBV29-1,SVANSQGNHYGYT
TRBJ2-2,TRBV30,AWSWGNTGELF
TRBJ1-6,TRBV7-2,ASSLNYRPPLH
TRBJ2-3,TRBV4-3,ASSQDRARGSSDTQY
TRBJ2-7,TRBV7-2,ASSSIQGYEQY
TRBJ2-3,TRBV11-2,ASSLLGEWSTDTQY